The next 18 T cell receptor beta chains were all read from a single sample in a study of blood T cell repertoires in COVID-19 (dated by TCRdb to the early 2020s). Library preparation employed the immunoSEQ multiplex PCR assay. The clones in this table, taken by TCRdb from immuneACCESS, are in-frame only. Not every clone is retained; where verified, under half of the shortfall comes from an unresolved V gene, and the cause of the rest is unknown. The sample table contains approximately 170,000 clones; only one count was recorded for approximately 74% of them. The top ten hold 3% of the sample. Sequenced material: peripheral blood. The source is a woman aged 80 or older with acute or convalescent COVID-19.

The V gene is TRBV19, the J gene TRBJ1-2; 7 bases are shared with TRBD1. Germline V gene sequence: CDR1 LNHDA, CDR2 SQIVND (reference sequence). V dropped 4 bases and J dropped 3; count of bases not matched to a gene: 5. The CDR3 totals 14 residues. CDR3: CASSRGQRDYGYTF. CDR3 bases: TGTGCCAGTAGTAGGGGACAGCGGGACTATGGCTACACCTTC.

This chain connects TRBV6-2 or TRBV6-3 to TRBJ2-2; D gene uncertain. CDR1 and CDR2 from the germline V gene are MNHEY and SVGEGT. The CDR3 is 15 amino acids. Between the trimmed V and J ends, which lost 6 bases and 1 base, there was a span of 12 bases. The CDR3 DNA reads TGTGCCAGCAGCCGTAGCACGGGGAACACCGGGGAGCTGTTTTTT. Protein product: CASSRSTGNTGELFF.

CDR3 loop: CASSRGQDNNNSPLHF. The CDR3 nucleotides are TGCGCCAGCAGTCGGGGACAGGACAATAATAATTCACCCCTCCACTTT. The chain couples TRBV23-1 to TRBJ1-6, with 8 bases identical to TRBD1. TRBV23-1 is assigned to the ORF class and has an uncertain function. V lost 4 bases and J lost 5; bases outside the gene matches: 7. This CDR3 is built from 16 residues.

The chain has TRBV11-2 and TRBJ2-2; perhaps TRBD2 as D (6 bases). The CDR3 spans 15 residues. CDR1 is SGHAT, CDR2 FQNNGV, per germline. V gave up 5 bases and J gave up 0 bases, with 10 bases separating them. CDR3 DNA: TGTGCCAGCAGCAATAGCGGTTCGAACACCGGGGAGCTGTTTTTT. This encodes CASSNSGSNTGELFF.

CDR3 in DNA: TGTGCCAGCAGTTCCGGAGGGTGGCGCGAAAAACTGTTTTTT. As protein: CASSSGGWREKLFF. The rearrangement joins TRBV6-2 or TRBV6-3 to TRBJ1-4, with D unclear. Germline assignment: CDR1 MNHEY and CDR2 SVGEGT. The CDR3 runs to 14 residues. With 4 bases removed from V and 8 bases from J, the gap between germline ends came to 14 bases.

CDR3 in amino acids: CASGRQGNYGYTF. CDR3 nucleotide sequence: TGTGCCAGCGGACGACAGGGTAACTATGGCTACACCTTC. This chain links TRBV28 with TRBJ1-2, with TRBD1 matching over 7 bases. V lost 8 bases to trimming and J lost 1 base; unmatched junction nucleotides: 4. The germline V gene encodes CDR1 MDHEN and CDR2 SYDVKM. The CDR3 length is 13 residues.

The chain uses TRBV6-4 and TRBJ2-5; 9 bases line up with TRBD2. The germline V gene encodes CDR1 MRHNA and CDR2 SNTAGT. CDR3 length equals 13 residues. Trimming took 3 bases from V and 5 from J; bases not matched to a gene: 1. The CDR3 DNA reads as TGTGCCAGCAGTGAAACTAGCGGGGAGACCCAGTACTTC. This gives the protein CASSETSGETQYF.

This chain links TRBV7-7 with TRBJ2-5; D unclear. Trimming removed 5 bases from V and 5 bases from J, with 15 bases in between. The CDR3 totals 14 residues. Germline loops: CDR1 SSHAT, CDR2 FNYEAQ (reference sequence). The CDR3 region is CASSLGFLGETQYF. The CDR3 coding sequence is TGTGCCAGCAGCCTCGGTTTTCTCGGGGAGACCCAGTACTTC.

The genes are TRBV4-1 and TRBJ2-7; D call uncertain. Germline CDR1 reads MGHRA; CDR2 reads YSYEKL. The CDR3 contains 13 residues. Trimming left V 0 bases short and J 0 bases short, with 3 bases between. The CDR3 bases are TGCGCCAGCAGCCAAGACTACTCCTACGAGCAGTACTTC. This sequence encodes CASSQDYSYEQYF.

The V and J genes are TRBV7-9 and TRBJ1-1, with D tentatively TRBD1 (5 bases). The germline gives CDR1 SEHNR, CDR2 FQNEAQ (reference sequence). V was trimmed by 3 bases and J by 4 bases, leaving 9 bases between them. CDR3 size: 13 residues. The CDR3 DNA reads as TGTGCCAGCAGCTTTCAGGGAACCACTGAAGCTTTCTTT. Translation: CASSFQGTTEAFF.

The chain joins TRBV6-1 to TRBJ2-7; perhaps TRBD2 as D (6 bases). Looked up from germline, CDR1 is MNHNS and CDR2 is SASEGT. This CDR3 has 14 residues. Between the trimmed V and J ends, which lost 0 bases and 6 bases, there was a span of 12 bases. CDR3 bases: TGTGCCAGCAGTGAAGCAGGGACTTCCGGCGAGCAGTACTTC. It codes for CASSEAGTSGEQYF.

This sequence joins TRBV11-2 and TRBJ2-5; 7 bases map to TRBD1. The CDR3 runs to 13 residues. The germline gives CDR1 SGHAT, CDR2 FQNNGV. V lost 5 bases to trimming and J lost 3 bases; unmatched junction nucleotides: 3. The chain's CDR3 is CASSRTGEETQYF. The CDR3, as DNA: TGTGCCAGCAGCCGAACAGGGGAAGAGACCCAGTACTTC.

The chain links TRBV27 to TRBJ1-5, with TRBD1 matching over 7 bases. The germline CDR1 and CDR2 sequences are MNHEY and SMNVEV (reference sequence). This CDR3 comprises 13 residues. V was clipped by 8 bases and J by 8 bases; unmatched bases: 9. The CDR3 loop reads CASGTQGNKPQHF. The CDR3 DNA is TGTGCCAGCGGGACACAGGGGAATAAGCCCCAGCATTTT.

V gene TRBV5-5 combines with J gene TRBJ1-1; 11 bases fit TRBD1. Germline V lookup: CDR1 SGHKS, CDR2 YYEKEE (reference sequence). Germline trimming cut 4 bases from V and 5 bases from J; bases unmatched to any gene: 10. There are 16 residues in the CDR3. CDR3 coding DNA: TGTGCCAGCAGCCCCGGACAGGGGGCACAAAGTACTGAAGCTTTCTTT. Its translation: CASSPGQGAQSTEAFF.

The chain recombines TRBV28 with TRBJ2-4; D gene ambiguous. The germline gives CDR1 MDHEN, CDR2 SYDVKM. The CDR3 has 15 residues. V was trimmed by 3 bases and J by 0 bases, leaving 9 bases between them. The CDR3 DNA is TGTGCCAGCAGTTTCTCTTTGAGAGCCAAAAACATTCAGTACTTC. Protein product: CASSFSLRAKNIQYF.

This clone occurred a few times. V is TRBV19 and J is TRBJ2-7; 7 nucleotides match TRBD1. CDR1 is LNHDA, CDR2 SQIVND, per germline (reference sequence). The CDR3 runs to 14 residues. The trim removed 10 bases at V and 3 bases at J, leaving 12 bases unmatched. The CDR3 region has the DNA TGTGCCACCGAATCCCCGGGACAGTTCTACGAGCAGTACTTC. This codes for CATESPGQFYEQYF. The full variable domain, with the rest looked up from reference TRBV19 and TRBJ2-7, is DGGITQSPKYLFRKEGQNVTLSCEQNLNHDAMYWYRQDPGQGLRLIYYSQIVNDFQKGDIAEGYSVSREKKESFPLTVTSAQKNPTAFYLCATESPGQFYEQYFGPGTRLTVT.

In this sample, this clone turned up a few times. The chain couples TRBV3-1 (or the pseudogene TRBV3-2) to TRBJ1-1; TRBD1 matches at 11 bases. The CDR3 length is 15 residues. Looked up from germline, CDR1 is LGHDT and CDR2 is YNNKEL (reference sequence). Trimming took 6 bases from V and 4 from J; bases not matched to a gene: 7. The CDR3 sequence: CASRGQGARITEAFF. CDR3 sequence (DNA): TGTGCCAGCAGAGGACAGGGGGCGCGAATCACTGAAGCTTTCTTT.

This clone was picked up a small number of times. This chain connects TRBV5-4 to TRBJ2-5, with 9 nucleotides matching TRBD1. The CDR3 extends over 15 amino acids. V was clipped by 3 bases and J by 3 bases; unmatched bases: 6. Germline V lookup: CDR1 SGHNT, CDR2 YYREEE (reference sequence). The CDR3 region has the DNA TGTGCCAGCAGCTCCCAACAGGGGGCCGAAGAGACCCAGTACTTC. This encodes CASSSQQGAEETQYF.